One sample yielded the 12 T cell receptor beta chains listed below, sequenced in a study of T cell responses to AZD1222 COVID-19 vaccine listed by TCRdb under 2021. Library creation used the immunoSEQ multiplex PCR assay. In its TCRdb copy, this immuneACCESS table keeps in-frame sequences only and misses some clones. Where compared with another copy, unresolved V genes explain less than half of these, and the others have no known cause. Recorded for this sample are 150,000 or so clones; 90% of them occurred a single time. Over 1.2% of the sample is held by the ten biggest clonotypes. The time point label corresponds to: baseline before first vaccination. The source material was peripheral blood, sampled on day 0 of AZD1222 vaccination. These receptors were taken from an adult in good health.

This chain connects TRBV6-2 or TRBV6-3 to TRBJ2-5, with TRBD1 as a possible D gene (6 bases). The CDR3 consists of 14 residues. V was shortened by 5 bases and J by 3 bases, with 13 bases between the two germline ends. Germline V lookup: CDR1 MNHEY, CDR2 SVGEGT. The CDR3 region is CASSPGTNEETQYF. In DNA, the CDR3 is TGTGCCAGCAGTCCCGGGACAAACGAAGAGACCCAGTACTTC.

CDR3 bases: TGTGCCAGCAGCTTAGGCCCCCGGGGGCAGGGATACACTGAAGCTTTCTTT. This codes for CASSLGPRGQGYTEAFF. The V gene is TRBV11-2, the J gene TRBJ1-1; D perhaps matches TRBD1 (6 bases). Trimming took 1 base from V and 3 from J, leaving 18 bases between them. The CDR3 runs 17 residues. Germline CDR1 SGHAT, CDR2 FQNNGV.

This clone was seen once. The chain is built from TRBV3-1 (or the pseudogene TRBV3-2) and TRBJ1-2; no definite D call. This CDR3 is 14 amino acids long. Looked up from germline, CDR1 is LGHDT and CDR2 is YNNKEL (reference sequence). Trimming removed 0 bases from V and 4 bases from J, with 9 bases in between. The CDR3 here is CASSQDWGSYGYTF. CDR3 nucleotides: TGTGCCAGCAGCCAAGACTGGGGATCCTATGGCTACACCTTC.

The chain carries TRBV3-1 (or the pseudogene TRBV3-2) and TRBJ1-1; D remains ambiguous. V gave up 3 bases and J gave up 11 bases, with 19 bases separating them. Germline values: CDR1 LGHDT, CDR2 YNNKEL (reference sequence). This CDR3 region has 14 residues. The CDR3: CASSHSVRSTGAFF. Here the CDR3 DNA reads TGTGCCAGCAGCCATTCCGTGCGATCGACTGGGGCTTTCTTT.

This chain connects TRBV7-8 to TRBJ1-4; a possible D gene is TRBD1 (5 bases). The CDR3 loop spans 15 amino acids. The germline V gene encodes CDR1 SGHVS and CDR2 FQNEAQ. Trimming took 3 bases from V and 5 from J, leaving 13 bases between them. The CDR3 DNA sequence: TGTGCCAGCAGCTTGGGGCCTCAGTCGAATGAAAAACTGTTTTTT. It yields the protein CASSLGPQSNEKLFF.

This chain joins TRBV12-5 and TRBJ1-2, with D unclear. With 1 base removed from V and 3 bases from J, the gap between germline ends came to 18 bases. The CDR3 is made up of 17 amino acids. CDR1 LGHNT and CDR2 FRNRAP come from the germline V gene. CDR3 protein: CASGLDRFGLKYYGYTF. CDR3 sequence (DNA): TGTGCTAGTGGTTTGGACCGGTTTGGGTTAAAATACTATGGCTACACCTTC.

This clone was observed a single time. The rearrangement joins TRBV30 to TRBJ2-3, with D hard to call. Trimming stripped 4 bases from V and 4 bases from J, with 12 bases between. This CDR3 has 13 amino acids. In germline, CDR1 is GTSNPN, CDR2 SVGIG (reference sequence). The CDR3 here is CAWTPMIADTQYF. CDR3 coding DNA: TGTGCCTGGACTCCAATGATCGCAGATACGCAGTATTTT.

The chain carries TRBV24-1 and TRBJ2-5; D possibly uses TRBD1 or TRBD2 (5 bases each). This CDR3 is 15 amino acids long. V was clipped by 4 bases and J by 0 bases, with 11 bases between them. Germline assignment: CDR1 KGHDR and CDR2 SFDVKD. DNA of the CDR3: TGTGCCACCAGTGACACCGAGGGGTACCAAGAGACCCAGTACTTC. Translating gives CATSDTEGYQETQYF.

The V and J genes are TRBV29-1 and TRBJ2-7; D is perhaps TRBD1 (6 bases). This CDR3 contains 11 residues. The germline gives CDR1 SQVTM, CDR2 ANQGSEA. Trimming took 6 bases from V and 3 from J, leaving 9 bases between them. This chain's CDR3 is CSVEQGYEQYF. The CDR3 DNA sequence: TGCAGCGTGGAACAGGGCTACGAGCAGTACTTC.

V gene TRBV3-1 (or the pseudogene TRBV3-2) combines with J gene TRBJ2-7, with 13 bases matching TRBD2. In germline, CDR1 is LGHDT, CDR2 YNNKEL (reference sequence). The length of the CDR3 is 14 residues. The J segment lost 2 bases and the V segment lost 8 bases, leaving 3 bases of the junction unmatched. The CDR3 nucleotides read TGTGCCAGCCAAGGGACTAGCGGGGCCTACGAGCAGTACTTC. It encodes CASQGTSGAYEQYF.

J is TRBJ1-2 and V is TRBV18; TRBD1 aligns across 7 bases. J lost 1 base, V lost 2 bases, and 10 bases had no gene match. This CDR3 contains 17 residues. CDR1 KGHSH and CDR2 LQKENI come from the germline V gene. This chain's CDR3 is CASSPAGTVRFNYGYTF. Here the CDR3 DNA reads TGTGCCAGCTCACCAGCCGGGACAGTTAGGTTTAACTATGGCTACACCTTC. Looking up the rest from reference TRBV18 and TRBJ1-2 gives the full variable domain: NAGVMQNPRHLVRRRGQEARLRCSPMKGHSHVYWYRQLPEEGLKFMVYLQKENIIDESGMPKERFSAEFPKEGPSILRIQQVVRGDSAAYFCASSPAGTVRFNYGYTFGSGTRLTVV.

This chain links TRBV14 with TRBJ2-4, with D perhaps TRBD1 or TRBD2 (5 bases each). CDR1 is SGHDN, CDR2 FVKESK, per germline. This CDR3 region has 14 residues. V dropped 1 base and J dropped 14 bases, with 18 bases sitting between them. Here the CDR3 reads CASSQVGTDGGKYF. CDR3 bases: TGTGCCAGCAGCCAAGTGGGGACGGATGGGGGAAAGTACTTC.